This T cell receptor (beta chain) is drawn from a study of T cells in tuberculosis. The CDR3 sequence is 14 residues long. The ends lost 3 bases at V and 3 bases at J; junction bases unmatched: 3. CDR1 is LNHDA, CDR2 SQIVND, per germline (reference sequence). Here immunoSEQ multiplex PCR was the method, and the copy in TCRdb shows in-frame clones only, minus some. This sample carries 35,000 to 40,000 clones, around 92% of them seen once, and the ten largest clones take about an eighth. Sequences were obtained from PBMCs. This sequence joins TRBV19 and TRBJ1-1; 8 positions match TRBD1. The receptor was derived from a donor aged 10 to 29 with latent tuberculosis or without tuberculosis infection. Some clones in this sample may be carry-over from other donors' samples. CDR3 in amino acids: CASSIQGAYTEAFF. For the CDR3, the DNA is TGTGCCAGTAGTATTCAGGGGGCTTACACTGAAGCTTTCTTT. Together with reference TRBV19 and TRBJ1-1, the CDR3 gives the full variable domain: DGGITQSPKYLFRKEGQNVTLSCEQNLNHDAMYWYRQDPGQGLRLIYYSQIVNDFQKGDIAEGYSVSREKKESFPLTVTSAQKNPTAFYLCASSIQGAYTEAFFGQGTRLTVV.